Listed below are T cell receptor beta chains from one sample, sequenced in a study of blood T cell repertoires in COVID-19. Using immunoSEQ multiplex PCR, the repertoire was profiled, and TCRdb retains in-frame clones only, with some absent. The sample contains about 72,000 clones, 86% of which appear only once. Sequencing was done on a sample of peripheral blood. Source of these receptors: a man between 65 and 80 years old with active or convalescent COVID-19. Each CDR3 is given with its conserved first and last residue. The order of the fields is J gene, clone size, D gene, V gene, CDR3 protein, CDR3 DNA. The D gene is left open where the match is weak. The size field is filled for only some rows; it gives once, few, many or a size class.

j_call: TRBJ2-7; clone_size: .; d_call: TRBD1; v_call: TRBV12-3/TRBV12-4; cdr3_aa: CASTRTGGYEQYF; cdr3_nt: TGTGCCAGCACGCGGACAGGGGGGTACGAGCAGTACTTC
j_call: TRBJ2-1; clone_size: few; d_call: TRBD2; v_call: TRBV20-1; cdr3_aa: CSASDSSGRAYNEQFF; cdr3_nt: TGCAGTGCTAGTGACTCTAGCGGGAGGGCCTACAATGAGCAGTTCTTC
j_call: TRBJ2-1; clone_size: .; d_call: TRBD2; v_call: TRBV27; cdr3_aa: CASRPLLAAGNNEQFF; cdr3_nt: TGTGCCAGCAGACCCCTCCTAGCGGCCGGTAACAATGAGCAGTTCTTC
j_call: TRBJ2-1; clone_size: .; d_call: .; v_call: TRBV4-1; cdr3_aa: CASSPGDTYNEQFF; cdr3_nt: TGCGCCAGCAGCCCCGGGGACACCTACAATGAGCAGTTCTTC
j_call: TRBJ2-5; clone_size: .; d_call: .; v_call: TRBV5-4; cdr3_aa: CASHLRGQETQYF; cdr3_nt: TGTGCCAGCCATCTCAGGGGCCAAGAGACCCAGTACTTC
j_call: TRBJ2-1; clone_size: .; d_call: .; v_call: TRBV3-1/TRBV3-2; cdr3_aa: CASSWTPPNEQFF; cdr3_nt: TGTGCCAGCAGTTGGACACCGCCCAATGAGCAGTTCTTC
j_call: TRBJ1-5; clone_size: .; d_call: .; v_call: TRBV29-1; cdr3_aa: CSVGDTGDQPQHF; cdr3_nt: TGCAGCGTTGGGGACACGGGCGATCAGCCCCAGCATTTT
j_call: TRBJ2-7; clone_size: .; d_call: TRBD1; v_call: TRBV11-2; cdr3_aa: CASSLDRANEQYF; cdr3_nt: TGTGCCAGCAGCTTGGACAGGGCCAACGAGCAGTACTTC
j_call: TRBJ2-7; clone_size: once; d_call: .; v_call: TRBV29-1; cdr3_aa: CSVVFALPNSYEQYF; cdr3_nt: TGCAGCGTTGTCTTTGCACTCCCGAACTCCTACGAGCAGTACTTC
j_call: TRBJ2-5; clone_size: few; d_call: TRBD2; v_call: TRBV5-6; cdr3_aa: CASSLRGLAGIQETQYF; cdr3_nt: TGTGCCAGCAGCTTGAGGGGACTAGCGGGGATCCAAGAGACCCAGTACTTC
j_call: TRBJ1-2; clone_size: .; d_call: .; v_call: TRBV5-8; cdr3_aa: CASSATGYGYTF; cdr3_nt: TGTGCCAGCAGCGCCACAGGGTATGGCTACACCTTC
j_call: TRBJ2-4; clone_size: few; d_call: TRBD1; v_call: TRBV11-2; cdr3_aa: CASSIYDRVAKNIQYF; cdr3_nt: TGTGCCAGCAGCATCTACGACAGGGTTGCCAAAAACATTCAGTACTTC
j_call: TRBJ1-1; clone_size: .; d_call: .; v_call: TRBV18; cdr3_aa: CASSLRGPGGPEAFF; cdr3_nt: TGTGCCAGCTCACTCCGGGGACCGGGAGGGCCTGAAGCTTTCTTT
j_call: TRBJ1-1; clone_size: .; d_call: .; v_call: TRBV12-5; cdr3_aa: CASGSLLQGCGTEAFF; cdr3_nt: TGTGCTAGTGGTTCTCTCCTTCAGGGTTGTGGCACTGAAGCTTTCTTT
j_call: TRBJ2-1; clone_size: .; d_call: TRBD2; v_call: TRBV6-5; cdr3_aa: CASSPGGSSYNEQFF; cdr3_nt: TGTGCCAGCAGTCCCGGCGGGAGCTCCTACAATGAGCAGTTCTTC
j_call: TRBJ2-1; clone_size: .; d_call: TRBD2; v_call: TRBV7-2; cdr3_aa: CASSLLAGVYNEQFF; cdr3_nt: TGTGCCAGCAGCTTACTAGCGGGGGTCTACAATGAGCAGTTCTTC
j_call: TRBJ1-3; clone_size: .; d_call: .; v_call: TRBV3-1/TRBV3-2; cdr3_aa: CASSGVQGSPAPGSGNTIYF; cdr3_nt: TGTGCCAGCAGCGGTGTACAGGGATCCCCTGCACCGGGCTCTGGAAACACCATATATTTT
j_call: TRBJ1-1; clone_size: .; d_call: TRBD1; v_call: TRBV7-9; cdr3_aa: CASSRQGSTEAFF; cdr3_nt: TGTGCCAGCAGCCGACAGGGGAGTACTGAAGCTTTCTTT
j_call: TRBJ2-1; clone_size: .; d_call: TRBD2; v_call: TRBV9; cdr3_aa: CASSVASGNNEQFF; cdr3_nt: TGTGCCAGCAGCGTAGCTAGCGGGAACAATGAGCAGTTCTTC
j_call: TRBJ2-2; clone_size: .; d_call: TRBD1; v_call: TRBV18; cdr3_aa: CASSPRTGDTGELFF; cdr3_nt: TGTGCCAGCTCACCCCGGACAGGGGACACCGGGGAGCTGTTTTTT
j_call: TRBJ2-7; clone_size: .; d_call: .; v_call: TRBV5-4; cdr3_aa: CASRPDSLSPPYEQYF; cdr3_nt: TGTGCCAGCAGGCCGGACAGCCTATCCCCCCCCTACGAGCAGTACTTC
j_call: TRBJ2-1; clone_size: .; d_call: TRBD1; v_call: TRBV25-1; cdr3_aa: CASSDYGTGLNEQFF; cdr3_nt: TGTGCCAGCAGTGATTACGGGACAGGGCTCAATGAGCAGTTCTTC
j_call: TRBJ2-7; clone_size: .; d_call: TRBD2; v_call: TRBV11-2; cdr3_aa: CASSFVGSSGSNRDEQYF; cdr3_nt: TGTGCCAGCAGCTTTGTCGGGTCTAGCGGGAGCAATAGGGACGAGCAGTACTTC
j_call: TRBJ1-2; clone_size: .; d_call: .; v_call: TRBV12-3/TRBV12-4; cdr3_aa: CASNTVPEGGYTF; cdr3_nt: TGTGCCAGCAATACTGTACCGGAGGGTGGCTACACCTTC
j_call: TRBJ1-5; clone_size: .; d_call: TRBD1; v_call: TRBV24-1; cdr3_aa: CATSDPTPGQDTQHF; cdr3_nt: TGTGCCACCAGTGATCCTACCCCCGGACAGGATACCCAGCATTTT
j_call: TRBJ1-2; clone_size: .; d_call: .; v_call: TRBV4-3; cdr3_aa: CASSQDAQGGYGYTF; cdr3_nt: TGCGCCAGCAGCCAAGATGCCCAGGGCGGCTATGGCTACACCTTC
j_call: TRBJ2-3; clone_size: .; d_call: .; v_call: TRBV11-2; cdr3_aa: CASSLIGGRTDTQYF; cdr3_nt: TGTGCCAGCAGCTTAATCGGGGGACGCACAGATACGCAGTATTTT
j_call: TRBJ2-7; clone_size: once; d_call: .; v_call: TRBV28; cdr3_aa: CASSLPEGEQYF; cdr3_nt: TGTGCCAGCAGCCTGCCGGAGGGCGAGCAGTACTTC
j_call: TRBJ2-5; clone_size: .; d_call: .; v_call: TRBV5-1; cdr3_aa: CASSSGGGETQYF; cdr3_nt: TGCGCCAGCAGTTCGGGGGGCGGAGAGACCCAGTACTTC
j_call: TRBJ1-2; clone_size: once; d_call: .; v_call: TRBV29-1; cdr3_aa: CSVSPGGNYGYTF; cdr3_nt: TGCAGCGTGTCACCGGGGGGGAACTATGGCTACACCTTC
j_call: TRBJ1-2; clone_size: .; d_call: .; v_call: TRBV7-2; cdr3_aa: CASSQPIPLGYTF; cdr3_nt: TGTGCCAGCAGCCAACCTATTCCCCTTGGCTACACCTTC
j_call: TRBJ2-5; clone_size: .; d_call: TRBD2; v_call: TRBV6-2/TRBV6-3; cdr3_aa: CASSYSGDYQGRETQYF; cdr3_nt: TGTGCCAGCAGTTATTCGGGGGACTATCAAGGGCGGGAGACCCAGTACTTC
j_call: TRBJ2-7; clone_size: few; d_call: .; v_call: TRBV28; cdr3_aa: CASSSWTDSYEQYF; cdr3_nt: TGTGCCAGCAGTTCGTGGACAGATTCTTACGAGCAGTACTTC
j_call: TRBJ1-4; clone_size: .; d_call: .; v_call: TRBV19; cdr3_aa: CAVRGEGAEKLFF; cdr3_nt: TGTGCGGTACGAGGGGAGGGTGCGGAAAAACTGTTTTTT
j_call: TRBJ2-3; clone_size: .; d_call: TRBD2; v_call: TRBV6-5; cdr3_aa: CASTSGTSLADTQYF; cdr3_nt: TGTGCCAGCACCTCCGGGACTAGCCTTGCAGATACGCAGTATTTT
j_call: TRBJ1-6; clone_size: .; d_call: .; v_call: TRBV4-3; cdr3_aa: CASSQVAGDSPLHF; cdr3_nt: TGCGCCAGCAGCCAAGTGGCAGGGGACTCACCCCTCCACTTT
j_call: TRBJ2-5; clone_size: .; d_call: .; v_call: TRBV4-1; cdr3_aa: CASSLKGAGLEETQYF; cdr3_nt: TGCGCCAGCAGCCTTAAAGGGGCAGGGTTAGAGGAGACCCAGTACTTC
j_call: TRBJ2-7; clone_size: .; d_call: TRBD2; v_call: TRBV5-1; cdr3_aa: CASSLTPAGGYTYEQYF; cdr3_nt: TGCGCCAGCAGCTTGACCCCAGCGGGAGGGTACACCTACGAGCAGTACTTC
j_call: TRBJ2-1; clone_size: .; d_call: .; v_call: TRBV29-1; cdr3_aa: CSAILYNEQFF; cdr3_nt: TGCAGCGCGATTCTCTACAATGAGCAGTTCTTC
j_call: TRBJ2-5; clone_size: .; d_call: TRBD2; v_call: TRBV5-4; cdr3_aa: CASSLGAGGPTKETQYF; cdr3_nt: TGTGCCAGCAGCCTGGGGGCGGGGGGGCCGACGAAAGAGACCCAGTACTTC
j_call: TRBJ1-4; clone_size: .; d_call: .; v_call: TRBV30; cdr3_aa: CAWSAGSMNEKLFF; cdr3_nt: TGTGCCTGGAGTGCGGGATCTATGAATGAAAAACTGTTTTTT
j_call: TRBJ1-3; clone_size: .; d_call: .; v_call: TRBV27; cdr3_aa: CASRLSSGNTIYF; cdr3_nt: TGTGCCAGCAGACTTTCGTCTGGAAACACCATATATTTT
j_call: TRBJ1-5; clone_size: .; d_call: TRBD1; v_call: TRBV28; cdr3_aa: CASSSPSTGGGQPQHF; cdr3_nt: TGTGCCAGCAGCTCCCCTTCGACAGGGGGCGGTCAGCCCCAGCATTTT
j_call: TRBJ1-4; clone_size: .; d_call: TRBD1; v_call: TRBV19; cdr3_aa: CASSTTGEVRKLFF; cdr3_nt: TGTGCCAGTAGTACCACAGGGGAAGTTCGAAAACTGTTTTTT
j_call: TRBJ2-3; clone_size: .; d_call: TRBD2; v_call: TRBV3-1/TRBV3-2; cdr3_aa: CASSRRTSGRVDTQYF; cdr3_nt: TGTGCCAGCAGCCGCAGGACTAGCGGGAGGGTAGATACGCAGTATTTT
j_call: TRBJ1-2; clone_size: few; d_call: .; v_call: TRBV28; cdr3_aa: CASTAGGATYYGYTF; cdr3_nt: TGTGCCAGCACCGCCGGGGGGGCCACTTACTATGGCTACACCTTC
j_call: TRBJ2-2; clone_size: .; d_call: .; v_call: TRBV6-5; cdr3_aa: CASMVFMSDTGELFF; cdr3_nt: TGTGCCAGCATGGTTTTTATGTCGGACACCGGGGAGCTGTTTTTT
j_call: TRBJ1-5; clone_size: .; d_call: .; v_call: TRBV19; cdr3_aa: CASSSPRGGQQPQHF; cdr3_nt: TGTGCCAGTAGTTCTCCCCGGGGGGGTCAGCAGCCCCAGCATTTT
j_call: TRBJ1-1; clone_size: .; d_call: TRBD1; v_call: TRBV6-5; cdr3_aa: CASSTGQGNTEAFF; cdr3_nt: TGTGCCAGCAGTACGGGACAGGGGAACACTGAAGCTTTCTTT